This paragraph covers one T cell receptor beta chain sequence. The antigen is not known. Healthy individuals who donated bone marrow served as the donors. This entry comes from a study of cytomegalovirus exposure and HLA in healthy donors. General observations from the study: V- and J-gene trimming of TCR beta was linked (in a later analysis) to a missense DCLRE1C variant. In vitro, three CMV-associated chains proved specific for CMV antigens.

In the PCR, 60 Vbeta and 13 Jbeta primers were used. Profiled with immunoSEQ multiplex PCR; TCRdb holds only in-frame clones, not every one. There are some 200,000 clones in the sample, with approximately 0.82% held by the top ten. Germline V lookup: CDR1 LNHDA, CDR2 SQIVND (reference sequence). This CDR3 region has 15 residues. V was trimmed by 6 bases and J by 6 bases, leaving 17 bases between them. The sample taken for sequencing was PBMCs. The source of this sequence is a woman under 30 in good health and CMV-seropositive. The V call is TRBV19, the J call TRBJ1-4; D is uncertain. The CDR3 here is CASSPLGNPHEKLFF. CDR3 coding DNA: TGTGCCAGTAGCCCCCTCGGGAACCCGCATGAAAAACTGTTTTTT.